The present TCR beta chain was sequenced within a study of blood T cell repertoires in COVID-19. The wider study: The origin of the acute and convalescent COVID-19 samples was the United States, Italy and Spain.

CDR1 and CDR2 from the germline V gene are MNHNY and SVGAGI (reference sequence). The V and J ends lost 5 bases and 4 bases, in that order; junction bases with no gene match: 16. This CDR3 contains 18 residues. One Seattle source followed patients from active infection through their disease course. Only in-frame clones appear in the TCRdb table, and some are missing; sequencing was by immunoSEQ multiplex PCR. Found here are around 400,000 clones, around 87% of them singletons; the top ten hold roughly 10%. This clone was recorded only once. The clonotype was recovered from a young woman with COVID-19, enrolled during active disease. The sequencing sample was made of peripheral blood. The chain joins TRBV6-6 to TRBJ2-2; 7 bases align to TRBD1. CDR3 amino acids: CASSPFSFDRAPTGELFF. CDR3 sequence (DNA): TGTGCCAGCAGTCCGTTCTCTTTCGACAGGGCCCCCACCGGGGAGCTGTTTTTT.